This T cell receptor (beta chain) is from a study of cytomegalovirus exposure and HLA in healthy donors. The CDR3 is 15 amino acids. Germline CDR1 is ENHRY and CDR2 is SYGVKD. J was trimmed by 5 bases and V by 11 bases; bases with no gene match: 11. In the PCR, 60 Vbeta and 13 Jbeta primers were used. The data were produced by immunoSEQ multiplex PCR, yet TCRdb's version contains in-frame clones alone and is incomplete. In the table there are over 130,000 clones, 70% of which are singletons. This TCR came from a woman aged 30 to 39 in good health and CMV-seronegative. Material: PBMCs. The rearrangement links TRBV10-3 to TRBJ2-3; the match to TRBD2 covers 12 bases. CDR3 DNA: TGTGCCGTACAGACTAGCGGGGGCTCCGGAGATACGCAGTATTTT. It specifies CAVQTSGGSGDTQYF.